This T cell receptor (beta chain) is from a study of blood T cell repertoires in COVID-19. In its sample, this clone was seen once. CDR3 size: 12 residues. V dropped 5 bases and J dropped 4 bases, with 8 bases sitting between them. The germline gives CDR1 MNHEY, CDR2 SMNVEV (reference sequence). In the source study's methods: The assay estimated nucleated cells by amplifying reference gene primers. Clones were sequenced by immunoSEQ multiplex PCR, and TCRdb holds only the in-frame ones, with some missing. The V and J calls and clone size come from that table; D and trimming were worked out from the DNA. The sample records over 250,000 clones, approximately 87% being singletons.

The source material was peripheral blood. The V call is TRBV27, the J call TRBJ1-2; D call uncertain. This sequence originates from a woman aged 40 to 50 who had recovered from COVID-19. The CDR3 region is CASSQSGYGYTF. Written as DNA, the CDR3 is TGTGCCAGCAGTCAGAGCGGCTATGGCTACACCTTC.